The clone carrying this TCR beta chain was seen many times. Its specificity is not known. This entry comes from a study of T cell repertoires in cytomegalovirus infection. General observations from the study: Ex vivo, HLA-C-restricted CMV-specific TCR beta clonotypes prevailed over the rest of the response.

This CDR3 spans 11 amino acids. Germline CDR1 reads ENHRY; CDR2 reads SYGVKD. The V gene end was trimmed by 8 bases and the J gene end by 6 bases; junction bases not matched to a gene: 2. TCRdb re-called the reads with MiXCR, one entry per CDR3 protein. The table has around 540,000 distinct CDR3 sequences, 30% to 40% seen once. The source material was cultured PBMCs, sampled from culture after CMV antigen stimulation. The chain carries TRBV10-3 and TRBJ2-3; 7 bases fit TRBD2. This TCR came from a human donor in good health (CMV status not recorded). Some clones in this sample may be carry-over from other donors' samples. As DNA, the CDR3 is TGTGCCATCGCGGGAGCGGATACGCAGTATTTT. Translation gives CAIAGADTQYF.